This TCR beta chain came from a study of beta chain features in type 1 diabetes listed by TCRdb under 2018. A note on the overall study: No differences in mean age, gender distribution, total cell number or subset yield were found between patients and healthy donors. The study compared TCRB repertoires of sorted circulating CD4+ T cell subsets between recently diagnosed type 1 diabetes patients and matched healthy donors. A total of roughly 110 million sorted cells were examined across all samples, and the number of cells per subset was strongly correlated with RNA yield. Regulatory and stem cell-like memory subsets were isolated from only 8 patients and roughly 8 healthy donors, whereas naive and central memory subsets came from all 30 or so donors. General conclusions and limits of the study: PCR might favor shorter templates, but patient and control samples were amplified and corrected together, so any skew would affect both groups equally. In all four CD4+ subsets, TCRB CDR3 length was moderately but significantly shorter in type 1 diabetes patients. Only small numbers of individuals were included in the HLA sub-analyses, which left unresolved whether HLA type had any influence on TCRB rearrangement. Patients with type 1 diabetes made fewer insertions and deleted more nucleotides at VDJ recombination sites, implying thymic rearrangement abnormalities. Because cDNA was sequenced instead of genomic DNA, highly expressing activated cells could be over-represented, though the groups showed no difference in activation or CD3 levels. Naive, central memory and regulatory TCRB repertoires appeared to be more alike among patients than among healthy donors.

Each donor gave one peripheral blood draw, averaging about 120 mL, which was collected into heparinised tubes. A BD FACSAria II and a panel including CD45RO, CCR7, CD25, CD127, CD95 and CD27 were used to sort naive, central memory, regulatory and stem cell-like memory CD4+ T cells. A purity above 95% was achieved for all sorted populations. PBMCs were isolated immediately by Lymphoprep density gradient centrifugation and stained directly without culture. So that batch effects would be minimized, each experiment stained and sorted samples in pairs, pairing one healthy donor with one patient. The High Capacity cDNA Reverse Transcription Kit was used to reverse transcribe all of the isolated RNA, meaning that expressed TCRB transcripts were what got sequenced. Deep immunoSEQ sequencing was applied to naive, central memory and regulatory T cell samples, giving an average of about 3.6 million total reads per sample. Sorted cells were lysed in RLT buffer and RNA was extracted with DNase-treated RNeasy Micro or Mini kits, depending on cell number. To prevent cross-contamination, each cell subset was processed individually, whereas patient and healthy donor samples were processed jointly. Using the immunoSEQ multiplex PCR, TCRB sequences were amplified from cDNA into 87-bp fragments spanning the CDR3 region. Sequencing of the amplicons was done on the Illumina HiSeq platform. Per the authors' processing: PCR bias was computationally corrected using synthetic template baselines, reads within Hamming distance 2 were collapsed, and singletons that could not be merged were discarded. Reads were aligned against IMGT so that V, D and J genes, CDR3 length and insertions or deletions at six rearrangement sites could be assigned. Within each subset, clonotype counts were normalized to sorted cell number, after which true diversity and Gini coefficients were computed with the tcR R package. The overlap coefficient, calculated on TCRB nucleotide sequences, was used to quantify repertoire sharing. TCRdb stores this immuneACCESS table with in-frame sequences only. Part of the clones is absent; in the studies checked, under half of the shortfall reflects unresolved V genes, and no reason is known for the rest. The DNA gave D and trimming, while V, J and clone size come from that table. For this sample there are 150,000 or so clones; 9% to 9.5% appear just once. The ten largest account for 0.68% of the sample.

The V end gives up 4 bases and the J end 3 bases, leaving 6 bases in the junction not matched to a gene. Per the germline V gene, SGHRS is the CDR1 and YFSETQ is the CDR2. Inclusive of the bounding cysteine and phenylalanine, the CDR3 is 14 residues long. The kept DNA is CDR3 alone, 42 bases in frame from the first base. This clone was observed a few times. Its antigen is unknown. No much larger clonotype is one base removed from it; base qualities were not supplied. The specimen sequenced was central memory CD4+ T cells from blood. Recombination connected TRBV5-1 to TRBJ2-7; 8 middle bases align to TRBD2. The TCR originated in a young man in good health. The DNA sequence reads TGCGCCAGCAGCAAAACTAGCGGCCTCTACGAGCAGTACTTC. This yields the protein CASSKTSGLYEQYF.